This is a list of T cell receptor beta chains from one sample in a study of blood T cell repertoires in COVID-19. The repertoire was sequenced with immunoSEQ multiplex PCR; TCRdb's copy has only in-frame clones and lacks some. The repertoire holds over 85,000 clones, with 65% to 90% as singletons. Sequenced: peripheral blood. The source is a man aged 55 to 70 with acute or convalescent COVID-19. Each CDR3 is given with its conserved first and last residue. Fields, in order: CDR3 protein, CDR3 DNA, J gene, V gene, clone size, D gene. The D gene is left open where the match is weak. Clone size, where shown, is once, few, many, or a class for clones that have expanded.

CDR3 protein: CASSQAGGGAGELFF
CDR3 DNA: TGTGCCAGCAGCCAAGCCGGTGGAGGGGCCGGGGAGCTGTTTTTT
J gene: TRBJ2-2
V gene: TRBV4-2
clone size: .
D gene: .

CDR3 protein: CASSLNAGGTDTQYF
CDR3 DNA: TGTGCCAGCAGCTTAAATGCGGGGGGCACAGATACGCAGTATTTT
J gene: TRBJ2-3
V gene: TRBV7-3
clone size: .
D gene: TRBD2

CDR3 protein: CASSQAQDATNEKLFF
CDR3 DNA: TGCGCCAGCAGCCAAGCGCAGGATGCAACTAATGAAAAACTGTTTTTT
J gene: TRBJ1-4
V gene: TRBV4-1
clone size: once
D gene: .

CDR3 protein: CASSPGLARELFF
CDR3 DNA: TGTGCCAGCAGCCCCGGACTAGCCCGGGAGCTGTTTTTT
J gene: TRBJ2-2
V gene: TRBV12-3/TRBV12-4
clone size: .
D gene: TRBD2

CDR3 protein: CASMVWGSGIAEAFF
CDR3 DNA: TGTGCCAGTATGGTGTGGGGCAGTGGGATAGCTGAAGCTTTCTTT
J gene: TRBJ1-1
V gene: TRBV19
clone size: .
D gene: .

CDR3 protein: CASSWGKRGGFQETQYF
CDR3 DNA: TGTGCCAGCAGCTGGGGAAAGCGGGGGGGCTTCCAAGAGACCCAGTACTTC
J gene: TRBJ2-5
V gene: TRBV5-4
clone size: .
D gene: TRBD2

CDR3 protein: CASSPGRTSSYEQYF
CDR3 DNA: TGCGCCAGCAGCCCCGGACGGACTAGCTCCTACGAGCAGTACTTC
J gene: TRBJ2-7
V gene: TRBV5-1
clone size: .
D gene: TRBD2

CDR3 protein: CASSQVQGASGYTF
CDR3 DNA: TGTGCCAGCAGCCAAGTCCAGGGGGCATCTGGCTACACCTTC
J gene: TRBJ1-2
V gene: TRBV14
clone size: .
D gene: TRBD1

CDR3 protein: CASSRTENTEAFF
CDR3 DNA: TGTGCCAGCAGTCGCACTGAAAACACTGAAGCTTTCTTT
J gene: TRBJ1-1
V gene: TRBV12-3/TRBV12-4
clone size: .
D gene: .

CDR3 protein: CASSIQGSYGYTF
CDR3 DNA: TGCGCCAGCAGCATACAGGGTAGCTATGGCTACACCTTC
J gene: TRBJ1-2
V gene: TRBV5-1
clone size: .
D gene: .

CDR3 protein: CATRQVNGYTF
CDR3 DNA: TGTGCCACAAGACAGGTTAATGGCTACACCTTC
J gene: TRBJ1-2
V gene: TRBV19
clone size: .
D gene: .

CDR3 protein: CASSLLVGQGGGSGANVLTF
CDR3 DNA: TGTGCCAGCAGCTTATTGGTGGGACAGGGCGGGGGCTCTGGGGCCAACGTCCTGACTTTC
J gene: TRBJ2-6
V gene: TRBV7-8
clone size: .
D gene: TRBD1

CDR3 protein: CASSQQGANYGYTF
CDR3 DNA: TGTGCCAGCAGCCAACAGGGGGCGAACTATGGCTACACCTTC
J gene: TRBJ1-2
V gene: TRBV2
clone size: .
D gene: TRBD1

CDR3 protein: CASSLLKLAGVTDTQYF
CDR3 DNA: TGTGCCAGCAGCCTCCTTAAACTAGCGGGAGTGACAGATACGCAGTATTTT
J gene: TRBJ2-3
V gene: TRBV11-2
clone size: .
D gene: TRBD2

CDR3 protein: CASSLGSPGEKLFF
CDR3 DNA: TGCGCCAGCAGCTTGGGTTCCCCGGGGGAAAAACTGTTTTTT
J gene: TRBJ1-4
V gene: TRBV5-1
clone size: .
D gene: .

CDR3 protein: CASSKPRGQRLFF
CDR3 DNA: TGTGCCAGCAGCAAACCCCGCGGACAGAGACTGTTTTTT
J gene: TRBJ1-4
V gene: TRBV21-1
clone size: .
D gene: .

CDR3 protein: CASSKQGGPQFGYTF
CDR3 DNA: TGTGCCAGCAGTAAACAGGGGGGACCCCAGTTTGGCTACACCTTC
J gene: TRBJ1-2
V gene: TRBV6-5
clone size: .
D gene: TRBD1

CDR3 protein: CAWTVTGGHNTQYF
CDR3 DNA: TGTGCCTGGACGGTTACGGGGGGGCATAATACGCAGTATTTT
J gene: TRBJ2-3
V gene: TRBV30
clone size: .
D gene: TRBD2

CDR3 protein: CASSNYRGIGTDTQYF
CDR3 DNA: TGTGCCAGCAGCAACTACAGGGGGATAGGCACAGATACGCAGTATTTT
J gene: TRBJ2-3
V gene: TRBV5-6
clone size: few
D gene: TRBD1

CDR3 protein: CASSLFWRNTGELFF
CDR3 DNA: TGTGCCAGCAGTTTATTTTGGAGAAACACCGGGGAGCTGTTTTTT
J gene: TRBJ2-2
V gene: TRBV27
clone size: .
D gene: .

CDR3 protein: CASSPLLGGLNSPLHF
CDR3 DNA: TGTGCCAGTAGTCCGCTCTTAGGGGGCTTGAATTCACCCCTCCACTTT
J gene: TRBJ1-6
V gene: TRBV19
clone size: .
D gene: TRBD1

CDR3 protein: CASSLRGQGTEAFF
CDR3 DNA: TGTGCCAGCAGCCTCAGGGGGCAGGGCACTGAAGCTTTCTTT
J gene: TRBJ1-1
V gene: TRBV27
clone size: .
D gene: TRBD1

CDR3 protein: CASSENPGLPPYEQYF
CDR3 DNA: TGTGCCAGCAGTGAGAACCCGGGACTACCCCCCTACGAGCAGTACTTC
J gene: TRBJ2-7
V gene: TRBV6-2/TRBV6-3
clone size: .
D gene: TRBD2

CDR3 protein: CASSRSGSGAETQYF
CDR3 DNA: TGTGCCAGCAGCCGTTCGGGTAGCGGGGCGGAGACCCAGTACTTC
J gene: TRBJ2-5
V gene: TRBV5-4
clone size: .
D gene: TRBD2

CDR3 protein: CASSSSTSGTDNEQFF
CDR3 DNA: TGTGCCAGCAGCTCCTCTACTAGCGGGACCGACAATGAGCAGTTCTTC
J gene: TRBJ2-1
V gene: TRBV7-9
clone size: .
D gene: TRBD2

CDR3 protein: CASSPGQGLGYTF
CDR3 DNA: TGTGCCAGTAGCCCCGGACAGGGTTTAGGCTACACCTTC
J gene: TRBJ1-2
V gene: TRBV19
clone size: few
D gene: TRBD1

CDR3 protein: CASSPGTGGTEAFF
CDR3 DNA: TGTGCCAGCAGCCCCGGGACAGGGGGCACTGAAGCTTTCTTT
J gene: TRBJ1-1
V gene: TRBV6-1
clone size: .
D gene: TRBD1

CDR3 protein: CSARDSGRTGELFF
CDR3 DNA: TGCAGCGCCCGGGATAGCGGGAGAACCGGGGAGCTGTTTTTT
J gene: TRBJ2-2
V gene: TRBV29-1
clone size: .
D gene: TRBD2

CDR3 protein: CASSQEWEASSTDTQYF
CDR3 DNA: TGTGCCAGCAGCCAAGAGTGGGAGGCTTCTAGCACAGATACGCAGTATTTT
J gene: TRBJ2-3
V gene: TRBV3-1/TRBV3-2
clone size: few
D gene: .

CDR3 protein: CASSLFRGMNTEAFF
CDR3 DNA: TGTGCCAGCAGCTTATTCCGGGGAATGAACACTGAAGCTTTCTTT
J gene: TRBJ1-1
V gene: TRBV7-8
clone size: .
D gene: .

CDR3 protein: CASSLTGGVVGGYTF
CDR3 DNA: TGTGCCAGCAGCCTGACAGGAGGTGTTGTTGGCGGCTACACCTTC
J gene: TRBJ1-2
V gene: TRBV6-5
clone size: .
D gene: .

CDR3 protein: CASSLDTGGADIQYF
CDR3 DNA: TGCGCCAGCAGCTTGGATACGGGAGGGGCGGACATTCAGTACTTC
J gene: TRBJ2-4
V gene: TRBV5-1
clone size: .
D gene: TRBD2

CDR3 protein: CASGLPRDSSYEQYF
CDR3 DNA: TGTGCTAGTGGCCTTCCCCGGGACTCCTCCTACGAGCAGTACTTC
J gene: TRBJ2-7
V gene: TRBV12-5
clone size: .
D gene: .

CDR3 protein: CASRGRTSGSTDTQYF
CDR3 DNA: TGTGCCAGCAGGGGTCGGACTAGCGGGAGCACAGATACGCAGTATTTT
J gene: TRBJ2-3
V gene: TRBV2
clone size: .
D gene: TRBD2

CDR3 protein: CASSLDPQGPYGYTF
CDR3 DNA: TGTGCCAGCAGCTTAGATCCTCAGGGCCCCTATGGCTACACCTTC
J gene: TRBJ1-2
V gene: TRBV11-2
clone size: .
D gene: .

CDR3 protein: CSASRTGGFSNQPQHF
CDR3 DNA: TGCAGTGCTAGTCGGACAGGGGGATTTAGCAATCAGCCCCAGCATTTT
J gene: TRBJ1-5
V gene: TRBV20-1
clone size: .
D gene: TRBD1

CDR3 protein: CSAHSGTTNTEAFF
CDR3 DNA: TGCAGCGCCCACTCCGGGACAACGAACACTGAAGCTTTCTTT
J gene: TRBJ1-1
V gene: TRBV29-1
clone size: .
D gene: .

CDR3 protein: CAWSMALVNKGAFF
CDR3 DNA: TGTGCCTGGAGTATGGCCCTAGTCAATAAGGGGGCTTTCTTT
J gene: TRBJ1-1
V gene: TRBV30
clone size: once
D gene: .

CDR3 protein: CASSPPLAGVLYEQYF
CDR3 DNA: TGTGCCAGCAGTCCCCCCCTAGCGGGGGTACTCTACGAGCAGTACTTC
J gene: TRBJ2-7
V gene: TRBV6-2/TRBV6-3
clone size: .
D gene: TRBD2

CDR3 protein: CASSLGEHTGELFF
CDR3 DNA: TGTGCCAGCAGCTTAGGAGAGCACACCGGGGAGCTGTTTTTT
J gene: TRBJ2-2
V gene: TRBV7-6
clone size: .
D gene: .

CDR3 protein: CASSLDRTGPTGELFF
CDR3 DNA: TGTGCCAGCAGCCTGGACCGGACAGGGCCCACCGGGGAGCTGTTTTTT
J gene: TRBJ2-2
V gene: TRBV2
clone size: .
D gene: TRBD1